This T cell receptor beta chain was identified in a study of CD8 T cells in ankylosing spondylitis. Points from the study as a whole: A motif of 7 or 8 highly homologous TCR beta variants was seen as apparently characteristic of ankylosing spondylitis blood.

Germline loops: CDR1 MDHEN, CDR2 SYDVKM. The CDR3 extends over 13 amino acids. The ends were cut back, 4 bases at V and 4 bases at J, with 10 bases in the middle. TCRdb itself ran the 5' RACE reads through MiXCR, one entry per CDR3 protein. The table lists some 220,000 distinct CDR3 sequences, 7.3% of them singletons, with 11% to 15% in the top ten. This clonotype was observed at least ten times. Its antigen is as yet unknown. The chain combines TRBV28 with TRBJ1-1; D is ambiguous. The clonotype comes from a male donor with ankylosing spondylitis. The specimen was blood, either unsorted or a sorted T cell fraction (not recorded which). Written as DNA, the CDR3 is TGTGCCAGCAGTTGGGCGGAGGGCACTGAAGCTTTCTTT. It specifies CASSWAEGTEAFF.